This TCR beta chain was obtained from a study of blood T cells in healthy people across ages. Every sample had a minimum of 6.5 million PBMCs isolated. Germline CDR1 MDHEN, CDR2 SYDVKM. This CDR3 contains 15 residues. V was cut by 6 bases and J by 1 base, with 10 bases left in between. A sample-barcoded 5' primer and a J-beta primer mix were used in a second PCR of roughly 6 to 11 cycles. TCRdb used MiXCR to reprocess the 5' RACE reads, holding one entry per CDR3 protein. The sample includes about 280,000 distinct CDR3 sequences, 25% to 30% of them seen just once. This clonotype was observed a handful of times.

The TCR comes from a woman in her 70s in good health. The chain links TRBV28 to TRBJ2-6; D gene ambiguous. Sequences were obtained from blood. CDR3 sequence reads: CASSPRGSGANVLTF. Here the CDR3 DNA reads TGTGCCAGCAGCCCTCGAGGATCTGGGGCCAACGTCCTGACTTTC. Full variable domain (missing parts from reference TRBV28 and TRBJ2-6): DVKVTQSSRYLVKRTGEKVFLECVQDMDHENMFWYRQDPGLGLRLIYFSYDVKMKEKGDIPEGYSVSREKKERFSLILESASTNQTSMYLCASSPRGSGANVLTFGAGSRLTVL.